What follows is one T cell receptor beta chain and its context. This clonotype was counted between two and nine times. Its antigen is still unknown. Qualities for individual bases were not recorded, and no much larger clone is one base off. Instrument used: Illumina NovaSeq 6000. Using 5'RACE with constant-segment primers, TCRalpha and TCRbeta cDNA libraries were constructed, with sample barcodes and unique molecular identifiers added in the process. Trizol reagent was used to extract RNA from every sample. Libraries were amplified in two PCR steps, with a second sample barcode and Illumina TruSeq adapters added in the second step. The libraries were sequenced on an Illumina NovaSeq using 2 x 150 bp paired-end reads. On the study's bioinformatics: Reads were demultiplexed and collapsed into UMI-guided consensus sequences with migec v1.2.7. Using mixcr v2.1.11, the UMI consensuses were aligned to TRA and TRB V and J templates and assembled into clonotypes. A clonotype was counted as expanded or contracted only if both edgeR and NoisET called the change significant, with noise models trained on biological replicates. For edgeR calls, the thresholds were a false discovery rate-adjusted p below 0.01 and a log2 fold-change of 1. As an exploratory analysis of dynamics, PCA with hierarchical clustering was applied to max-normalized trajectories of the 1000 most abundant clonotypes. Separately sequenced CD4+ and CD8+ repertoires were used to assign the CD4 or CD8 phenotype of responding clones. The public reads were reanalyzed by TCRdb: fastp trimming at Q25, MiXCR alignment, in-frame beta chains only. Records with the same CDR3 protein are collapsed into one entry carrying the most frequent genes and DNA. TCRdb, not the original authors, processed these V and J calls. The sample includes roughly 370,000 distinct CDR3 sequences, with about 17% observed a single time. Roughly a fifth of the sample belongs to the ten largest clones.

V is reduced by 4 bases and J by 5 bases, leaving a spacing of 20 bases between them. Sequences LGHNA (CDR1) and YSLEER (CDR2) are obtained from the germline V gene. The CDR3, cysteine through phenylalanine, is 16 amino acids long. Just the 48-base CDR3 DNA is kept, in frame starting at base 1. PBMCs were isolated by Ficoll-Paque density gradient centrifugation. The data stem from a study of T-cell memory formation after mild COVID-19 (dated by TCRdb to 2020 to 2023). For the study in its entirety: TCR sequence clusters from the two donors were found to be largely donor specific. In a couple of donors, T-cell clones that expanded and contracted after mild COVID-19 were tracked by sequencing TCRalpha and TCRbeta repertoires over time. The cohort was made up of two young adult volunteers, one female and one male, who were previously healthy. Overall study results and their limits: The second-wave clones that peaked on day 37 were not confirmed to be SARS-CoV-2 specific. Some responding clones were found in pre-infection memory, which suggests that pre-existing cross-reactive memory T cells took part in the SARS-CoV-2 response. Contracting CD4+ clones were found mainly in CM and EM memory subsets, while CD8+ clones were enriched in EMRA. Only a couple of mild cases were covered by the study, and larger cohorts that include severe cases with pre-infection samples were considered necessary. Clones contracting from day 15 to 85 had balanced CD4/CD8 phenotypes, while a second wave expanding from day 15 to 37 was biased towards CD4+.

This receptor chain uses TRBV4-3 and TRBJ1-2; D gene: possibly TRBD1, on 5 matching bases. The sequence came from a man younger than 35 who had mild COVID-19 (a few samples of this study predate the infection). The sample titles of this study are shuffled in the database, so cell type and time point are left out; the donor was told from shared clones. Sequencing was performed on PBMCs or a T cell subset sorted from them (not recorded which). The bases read TGCGCCAGCAGCCTCTGGGCGGGGGATGAGACATATGGCTACACCTTC. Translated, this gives CASSLWAGDETYGYTF.